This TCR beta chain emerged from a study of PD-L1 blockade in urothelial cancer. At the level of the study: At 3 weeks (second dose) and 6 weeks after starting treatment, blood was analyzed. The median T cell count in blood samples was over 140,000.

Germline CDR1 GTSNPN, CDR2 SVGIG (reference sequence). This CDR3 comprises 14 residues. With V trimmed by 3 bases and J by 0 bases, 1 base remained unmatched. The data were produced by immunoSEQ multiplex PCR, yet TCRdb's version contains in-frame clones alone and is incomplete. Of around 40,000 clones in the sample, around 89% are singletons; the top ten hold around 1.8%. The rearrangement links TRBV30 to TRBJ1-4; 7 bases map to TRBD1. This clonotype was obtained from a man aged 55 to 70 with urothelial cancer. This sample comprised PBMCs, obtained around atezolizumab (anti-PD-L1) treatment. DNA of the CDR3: TGTGCCTGGAGAGGACAGGCAACTAATGAAAAACTGTTTTTT. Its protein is CAWRGQATNEKLFF.